The present T cell receptor (beta chain) was sequenced within a study of blood T cell repertoires in COVID-19. On the study more broadly: The United States, Italy and Spain were the sources of the acute and convalescent COVID-19 samples. In each case, the material was cDNA or gDNA derived from T cells, B-cell-depleted T cells, or PBMCs.

V shed 1 base and J shed 0 bases, with 14 bases lying between them. CDR1 is SGHVS and CDR2 is FQNEAQ in the germline V gene. The CDR3 has 17 residues. Original methodology: Amplified reference gene primers provided the basis for estimating nucleated cell counts. Method: immunoSEQ multiplex PCR; TCRdb's copy keeps in-frame clones and lacks some. V, J and clone size are taken as reported in that table, and D and trimming were inferred from the DNA itself. Found here are around 150,000 clones, over 70% of them singletons; the top ten hold about 2.5%. The chain has TRBV7-8 and TRBJ2-3; D is undetermined. The sequence was collected from a middle-aged man with active COVID-19. The specimen sequenced was peripheral blood. The CDR3 here is CASSLVASFPSTDTQYF. CDR3 coding DNA: TGTGCCAGCAGCTTAGTGGCCTCATTTCCTAGCACAGATACGCAGTATTTT.